The sequence of this T cell receptor beta chain was determined in a study of CD8 T cells in ankylosing spondylitis. Study conclusions and caveats: Earlier studies detected some motif variants in reactive arthritis synovial fluid and blood.

This CDR3 spans 19 amino acids. The V and J ends lost 1 base and 5 bases, in that order; junction bases with no gene match: 15. CDR1 and CDR2 from the germline V gene are SGDLS and YYNGEE. This clonotype was detected a few times. Antigen specificity is unknown. Molecular-barcoded quantitative 5'-RACE produced these TCR beta libraries. TCRdb re-derived calls from the 5' RACE reads in MiXCR, one entry per CDR3 protein. The top ten clones hold around 30% of a sample with around 250,000 distinct CDR3 sequences, about a sixth of them seen once. This receptor was obtained from a male donor with ankylosing spondylitis or in good health (not recorded which). The specimen sequenced was blood, either unsorted or a sorted T cell fraction (not recorded which). This chain links TRBV9 with TRBJ2-1, with TRBD2 matching over 10 bases. In nucleotides, the CDR3 is TGTGCCAGCAGCGTATTCCCCAGCGGGAGGGCCCGGGTCAACAATGAGCAGTTCTTC. This gives the protein CASSVFPSGRARVNNEQFF.